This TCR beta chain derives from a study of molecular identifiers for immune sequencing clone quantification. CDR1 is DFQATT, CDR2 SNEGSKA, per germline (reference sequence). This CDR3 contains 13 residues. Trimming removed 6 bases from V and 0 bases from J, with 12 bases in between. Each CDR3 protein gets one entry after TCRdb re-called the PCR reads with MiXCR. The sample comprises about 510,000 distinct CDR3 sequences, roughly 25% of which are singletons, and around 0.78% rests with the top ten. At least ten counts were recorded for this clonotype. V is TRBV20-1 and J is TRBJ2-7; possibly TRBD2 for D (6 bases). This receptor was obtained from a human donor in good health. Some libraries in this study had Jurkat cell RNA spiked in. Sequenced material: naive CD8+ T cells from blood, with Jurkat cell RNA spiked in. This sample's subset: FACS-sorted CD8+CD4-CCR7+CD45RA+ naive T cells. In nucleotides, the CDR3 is TGCAGTGCCTCGCACGGGAGCTCCTACGAGCAGTACTTC. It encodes CSASHGSSYEQYF.